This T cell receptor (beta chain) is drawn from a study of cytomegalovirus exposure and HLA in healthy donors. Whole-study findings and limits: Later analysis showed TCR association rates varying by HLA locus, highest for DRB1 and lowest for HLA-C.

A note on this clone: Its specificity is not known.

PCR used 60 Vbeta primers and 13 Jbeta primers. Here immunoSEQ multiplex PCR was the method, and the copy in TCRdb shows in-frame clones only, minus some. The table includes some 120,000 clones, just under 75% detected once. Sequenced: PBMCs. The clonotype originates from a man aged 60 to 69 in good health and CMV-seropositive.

CDR3 protein: CAWSKLAGDTDTQYF. For the CDR3, the DNA is TGTGCCTGGAGTAAATTAGCGGGAGATACAGATACGCAGTATTTT. The J gene is TRBJ2-3, the V gene TRBV30; 9 bases line up with TRBD2. Germline V gives CDR1 GTSNPN, CDR2 SVGIG (reference sequence). The CDR3 contains 15 residues. With 2 bases clipped from V and 3 bases from J, the junction kept 6 bases outside the gene matches.